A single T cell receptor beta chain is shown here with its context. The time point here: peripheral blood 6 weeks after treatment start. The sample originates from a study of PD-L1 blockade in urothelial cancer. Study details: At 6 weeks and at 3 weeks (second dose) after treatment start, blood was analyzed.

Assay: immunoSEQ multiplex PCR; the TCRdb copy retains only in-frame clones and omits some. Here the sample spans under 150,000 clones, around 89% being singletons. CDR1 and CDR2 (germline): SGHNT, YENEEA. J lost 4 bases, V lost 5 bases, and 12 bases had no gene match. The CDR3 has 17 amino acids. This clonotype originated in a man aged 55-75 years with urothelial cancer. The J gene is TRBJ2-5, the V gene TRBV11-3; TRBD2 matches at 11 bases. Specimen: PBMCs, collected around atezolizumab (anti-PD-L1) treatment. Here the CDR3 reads CASSPGLADPTAETQYF. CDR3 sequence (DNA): TGTGCCAGCAGCCCGGGACTAGCGGATCCCACGGCAGAGACCCAGTACTTC.